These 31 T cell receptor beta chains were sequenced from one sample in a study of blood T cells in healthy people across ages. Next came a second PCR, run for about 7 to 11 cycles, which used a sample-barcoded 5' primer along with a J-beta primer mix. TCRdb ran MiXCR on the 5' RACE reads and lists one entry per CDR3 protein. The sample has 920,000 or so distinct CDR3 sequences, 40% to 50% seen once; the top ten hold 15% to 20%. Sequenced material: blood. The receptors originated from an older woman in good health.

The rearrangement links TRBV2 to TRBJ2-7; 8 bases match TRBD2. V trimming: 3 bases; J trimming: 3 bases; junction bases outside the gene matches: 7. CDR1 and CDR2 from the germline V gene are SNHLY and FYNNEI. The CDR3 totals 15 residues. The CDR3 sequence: CASSDRAGVSYEQYF. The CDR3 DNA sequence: TGTGCCAGCAGTGACAGAGCGGGAGTAAGCTACGAGCAGTACTTC.

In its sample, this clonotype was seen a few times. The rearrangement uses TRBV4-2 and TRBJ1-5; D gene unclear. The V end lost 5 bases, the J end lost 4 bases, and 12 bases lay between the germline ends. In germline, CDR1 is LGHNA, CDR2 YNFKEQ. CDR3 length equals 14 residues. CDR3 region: CASSADGENQPQHF. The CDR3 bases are TGTGCCAGCAGCGCCGACGGGGAAAATCAGCCCCAGCATTTT.

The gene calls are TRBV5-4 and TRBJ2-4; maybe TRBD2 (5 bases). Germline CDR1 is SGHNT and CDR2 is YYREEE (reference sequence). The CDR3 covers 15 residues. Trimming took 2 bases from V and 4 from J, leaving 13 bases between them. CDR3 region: CASSLKGAEKNIQYF. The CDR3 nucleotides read TGTGCCAGCAGCTTAAAGGGAGCGGAAAAAAACATTCAGTACTTC.

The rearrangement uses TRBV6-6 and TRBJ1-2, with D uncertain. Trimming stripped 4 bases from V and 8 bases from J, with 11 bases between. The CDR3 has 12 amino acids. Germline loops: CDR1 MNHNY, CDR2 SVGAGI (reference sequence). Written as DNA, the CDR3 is TGTGCCAGCAGTTCGTCCCTGGGGGGCTACACCTTC. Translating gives CASSSSLGGYTF.

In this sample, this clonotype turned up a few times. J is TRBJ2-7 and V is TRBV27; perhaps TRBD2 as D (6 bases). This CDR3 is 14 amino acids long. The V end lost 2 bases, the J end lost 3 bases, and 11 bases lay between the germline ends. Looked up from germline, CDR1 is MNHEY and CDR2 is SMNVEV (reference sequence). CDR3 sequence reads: CASSLGLAHYEQYF. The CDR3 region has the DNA TGTGCCAGCAGTTTAGGGCTAGCGCACTACGAGCAGTACTTC.

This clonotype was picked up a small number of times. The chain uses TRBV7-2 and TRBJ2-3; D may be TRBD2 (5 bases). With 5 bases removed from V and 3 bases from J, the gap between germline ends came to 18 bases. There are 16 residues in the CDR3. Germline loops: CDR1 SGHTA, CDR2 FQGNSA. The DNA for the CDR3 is TGTGCCAGCAGCCCTCTTCGGAGTCGAGGGACAGATACGCAGTATTTT. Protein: CASSPLRSRGTDTQYF.

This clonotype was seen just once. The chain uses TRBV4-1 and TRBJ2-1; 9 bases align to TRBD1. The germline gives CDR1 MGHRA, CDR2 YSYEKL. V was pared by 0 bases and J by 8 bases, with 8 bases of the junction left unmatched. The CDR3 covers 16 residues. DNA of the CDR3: TGCGCCAGCAGCCAAGATTTCACAGGGGGCTCGGATGAGCAGTTCTTC. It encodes CASSQDFTGGSDEQFF.

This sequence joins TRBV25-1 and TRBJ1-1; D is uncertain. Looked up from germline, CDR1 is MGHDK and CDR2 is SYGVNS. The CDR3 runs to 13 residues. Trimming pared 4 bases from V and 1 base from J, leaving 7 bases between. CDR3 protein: CASSAGKNTEAFF. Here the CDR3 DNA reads TGTGCCAGCAGTGCGGGAAAGAACACTGAAGCTTTCTTT. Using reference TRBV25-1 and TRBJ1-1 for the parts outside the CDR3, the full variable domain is EADIYQTPRYLVIGTGKKITLECSQTMGHDKMYWYQQDPGMELHLIHYSYGVNSTEKGDLSSESTVSRIRTEHFPLTLESARPSHTSQYLCASSAGKNTEAFFGQGTRLTVV.

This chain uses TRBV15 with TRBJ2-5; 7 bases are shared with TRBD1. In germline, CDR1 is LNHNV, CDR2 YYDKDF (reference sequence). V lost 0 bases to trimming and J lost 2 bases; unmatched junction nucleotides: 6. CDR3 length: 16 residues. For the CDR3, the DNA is TGTGCCACCAGCAGAGATAGGGGGCTCGGGCAAGAGACCCAGTACTTC. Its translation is CATSRDRGLGQETQYF. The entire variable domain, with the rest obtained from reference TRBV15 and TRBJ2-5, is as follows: DAMVIQNPRYQVTQFGKPVTLSCSQTLNHNVMYWYQQKSSQAPKLLFHYYDKDFNNEADTPDNFQSRRPNTSFCFLDIRSPGLGDTAMYLCATSRDRGLGQETQYFGPGTRLLVL.

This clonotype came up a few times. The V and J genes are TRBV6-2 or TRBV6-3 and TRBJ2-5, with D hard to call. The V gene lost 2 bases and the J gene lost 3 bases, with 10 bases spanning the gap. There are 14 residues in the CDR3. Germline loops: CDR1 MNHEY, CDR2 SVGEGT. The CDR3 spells CASSYGTHKETQYF. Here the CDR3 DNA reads TGTGCCAGCAGTTACGGCACCCACAAAGAGACCCAGTACTTC.

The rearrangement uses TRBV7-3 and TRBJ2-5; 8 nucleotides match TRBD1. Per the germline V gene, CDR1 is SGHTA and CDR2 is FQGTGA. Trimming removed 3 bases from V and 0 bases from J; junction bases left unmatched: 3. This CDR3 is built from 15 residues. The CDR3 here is CASSLGQVDQETQYF. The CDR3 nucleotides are TGTGCCAGCAGCTTGGGACAGGTGGACCAAGAGACCCAGTACTTC. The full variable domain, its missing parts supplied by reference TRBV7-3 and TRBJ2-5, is GAGVSQTPSNKVTEKGKYVELRCDPISGHTALYWYRQSLGQGPEFLIYFQGTGAADDSGLPNDRFFAVRPEGSVSTLKIQRTERGDSAVYLCASSLGQVDQETQYFGPGTRLLVL.

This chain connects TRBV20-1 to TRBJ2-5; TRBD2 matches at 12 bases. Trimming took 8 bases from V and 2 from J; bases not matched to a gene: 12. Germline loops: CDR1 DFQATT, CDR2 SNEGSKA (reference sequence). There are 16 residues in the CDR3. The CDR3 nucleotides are TGCAGTACCGTTACGCGGACTAGCGGGGAACAAGAGACCCAGTACTTC. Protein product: CSTVTRTSGEQETQYF.

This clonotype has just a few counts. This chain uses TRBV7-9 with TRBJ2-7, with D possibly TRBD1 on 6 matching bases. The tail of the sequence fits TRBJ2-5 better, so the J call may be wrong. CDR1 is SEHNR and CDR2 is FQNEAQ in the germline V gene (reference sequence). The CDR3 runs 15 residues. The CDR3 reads CASRSHRATQETQYF. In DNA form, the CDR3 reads TGTGCCAGCAGATCTCACAGGGCAACCCAAGAGACCCAGTACTTC.

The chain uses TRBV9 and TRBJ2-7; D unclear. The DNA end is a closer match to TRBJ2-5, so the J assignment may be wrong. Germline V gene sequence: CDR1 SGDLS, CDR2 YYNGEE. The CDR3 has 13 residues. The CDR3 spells CASTQVTQETQYF. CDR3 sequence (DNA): TGTGCCAGCACTCAGGTTACACAAGAGACCCAGTACTTC.

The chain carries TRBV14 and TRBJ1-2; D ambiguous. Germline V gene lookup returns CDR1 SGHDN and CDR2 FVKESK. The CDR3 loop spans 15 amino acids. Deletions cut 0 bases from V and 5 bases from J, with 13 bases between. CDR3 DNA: TGTGCCAGCAGCCAAGATGGGAGAGCTTTTTATGGCTACACCTTC. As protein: CASSQDGRAFYGYTF.

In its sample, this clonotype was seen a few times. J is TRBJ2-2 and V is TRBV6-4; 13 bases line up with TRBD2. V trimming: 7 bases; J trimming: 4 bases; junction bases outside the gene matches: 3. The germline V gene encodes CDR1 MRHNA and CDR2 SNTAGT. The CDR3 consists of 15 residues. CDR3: CASTRTSGSTGELFF. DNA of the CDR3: TGTGCCAGCACCCGGACTAGCGGGAGCACCGGGGAGCTGTTTTTT.

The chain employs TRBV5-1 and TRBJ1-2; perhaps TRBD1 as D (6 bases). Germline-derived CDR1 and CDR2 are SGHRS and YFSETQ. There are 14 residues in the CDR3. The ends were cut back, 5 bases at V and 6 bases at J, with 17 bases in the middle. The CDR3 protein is CASRPGGLLDGYTF. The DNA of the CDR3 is TGCGCCAGCAGACCCGGGGGCCTTTTAGATGGCTACACCTTC. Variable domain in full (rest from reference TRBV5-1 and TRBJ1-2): KAGVTQTPRYLIKTRGQQVTLSCSPISGHRSVSWYQQTPGQGLQFLFEYFSETQRNKGNFPGRFSGRQFSNSRSEMNVSTLELGDSALYLCASRPGGLLDGYTFGSGTRLTVV.

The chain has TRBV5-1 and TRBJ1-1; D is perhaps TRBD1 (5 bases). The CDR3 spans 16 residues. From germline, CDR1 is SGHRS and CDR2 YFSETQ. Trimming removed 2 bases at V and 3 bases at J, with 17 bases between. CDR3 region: CASSLGSGGQYTEAFF. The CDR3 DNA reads TGCGCCAGCAGCTTAGGGTCGGGGGGTCAGTACACTGAAGCTTTCTTT. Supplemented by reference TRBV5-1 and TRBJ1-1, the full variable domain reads KAGVTQTPRYLIKTRGQQVTLSCSPISGHRSVSWYQQTPGQGLQFLFEYFSETQRNKGNFPGRFSGRQFSNSRSEMNVSTLELGDSALYLCASSLGSGGQYTEAFFGQGTRLTVV.

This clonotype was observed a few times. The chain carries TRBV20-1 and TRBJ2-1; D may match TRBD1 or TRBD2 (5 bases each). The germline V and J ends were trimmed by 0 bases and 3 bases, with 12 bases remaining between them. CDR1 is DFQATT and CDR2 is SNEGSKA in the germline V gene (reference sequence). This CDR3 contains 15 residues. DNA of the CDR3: TGCAGTGCTAGAGATAAGAGGGGTTTCTACAATGAGCAGTTCTTC. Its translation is CSARDKRGFYNEQFF.

CDR3: CASGGADFGVRYGYTF. The CDR3 region has the DNA TGTGCCAGCGGGGGGGCAGACTTCGGAGTCCGTTATGGCTACACCTTC. The chain combines TRBV7-7 with TRBJ1-2; the D gene is possibly TRBD1 (6 bases). The CDR3 runs 16 residues. The V and J ends lost 8 bases and 5 bases respectively, with 24 bases between them. Per germline, CDR1 SSHAT and CDR2 FNYEAQ (reference sequence). Full variable domain (remainder filled in from reference TRBV7-7 and TRBJ1-2): GAGVSQSPRYKVTKRGQDVTLRCDPISSHATLYWYQQALGQGPEFLTYFNYEAQPDKSGLPSDRFSAERPEGSISTLTIQRTEQRDSAMYRCASGGADFGVRYGYTFGSGTRLTVV.

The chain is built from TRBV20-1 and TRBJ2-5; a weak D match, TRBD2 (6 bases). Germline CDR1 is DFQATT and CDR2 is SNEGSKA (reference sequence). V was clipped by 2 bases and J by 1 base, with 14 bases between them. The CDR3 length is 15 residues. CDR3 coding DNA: TGCAGTGCTAGATATCAGGGAGGTTCCCAAGAGACCCAGTACTTC. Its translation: CSARYQGGSQETQYF.

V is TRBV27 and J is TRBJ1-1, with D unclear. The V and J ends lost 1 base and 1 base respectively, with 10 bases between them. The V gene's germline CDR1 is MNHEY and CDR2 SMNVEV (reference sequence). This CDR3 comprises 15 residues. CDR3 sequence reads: CASSLYSGRNTEAFF. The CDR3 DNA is TGTGCCAGCAGTTTATACTCGGGCCGGAACACTGAAGCTTTCTTT.

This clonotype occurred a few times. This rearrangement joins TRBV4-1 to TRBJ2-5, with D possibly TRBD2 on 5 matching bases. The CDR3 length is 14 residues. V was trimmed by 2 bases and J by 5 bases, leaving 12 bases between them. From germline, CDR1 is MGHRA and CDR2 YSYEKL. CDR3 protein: CASSQLIATETQYF. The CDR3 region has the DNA TGCGCCAGCAGCCAACTTATAGCGACGGAGACCCAGTACTTC.

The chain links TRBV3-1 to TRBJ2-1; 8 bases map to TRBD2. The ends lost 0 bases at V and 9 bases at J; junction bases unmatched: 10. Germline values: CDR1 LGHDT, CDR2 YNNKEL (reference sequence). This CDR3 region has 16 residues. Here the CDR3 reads CASSQDRIAGIFEQFF. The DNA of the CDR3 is TGTGCCAGCAGCCAAGATCGGATAGCGGGGATATTTGAGCAGTTCTTC.

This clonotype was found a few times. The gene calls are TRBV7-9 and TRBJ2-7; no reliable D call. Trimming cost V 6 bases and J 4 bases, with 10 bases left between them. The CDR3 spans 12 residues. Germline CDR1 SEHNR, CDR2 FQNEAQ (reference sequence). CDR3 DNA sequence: TGTGCCAGCAGTTTCGGAGAATACGAGCAGTACTTC. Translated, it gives CASSFGEYEQYF.

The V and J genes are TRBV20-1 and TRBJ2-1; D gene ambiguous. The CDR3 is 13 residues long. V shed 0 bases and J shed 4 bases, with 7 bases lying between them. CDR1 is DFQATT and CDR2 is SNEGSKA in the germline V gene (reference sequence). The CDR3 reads CSARDNPYNEQFF. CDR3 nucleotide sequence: TGCAGTGCTAGAGATAACCCGTACAATGAGCAGTTCTTC.

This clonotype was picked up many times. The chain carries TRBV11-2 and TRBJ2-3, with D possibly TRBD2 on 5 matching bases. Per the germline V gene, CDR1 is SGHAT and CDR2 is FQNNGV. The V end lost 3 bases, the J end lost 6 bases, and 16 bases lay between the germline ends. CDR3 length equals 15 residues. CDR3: CASSFIGPSRDTQYF. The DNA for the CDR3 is TGTGCCAGCAGCTTTATAGGGCCTAGCCGCGATACGCAGTATTTT.

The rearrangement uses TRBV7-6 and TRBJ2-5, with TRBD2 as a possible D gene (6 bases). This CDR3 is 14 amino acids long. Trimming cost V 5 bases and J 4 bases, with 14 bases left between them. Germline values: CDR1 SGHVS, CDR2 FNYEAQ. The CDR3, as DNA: TGTGCCAGCAGCGACATCCGGGGGAGAGAGACCCAGTACTTC. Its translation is CASSDIRGRETQYF.

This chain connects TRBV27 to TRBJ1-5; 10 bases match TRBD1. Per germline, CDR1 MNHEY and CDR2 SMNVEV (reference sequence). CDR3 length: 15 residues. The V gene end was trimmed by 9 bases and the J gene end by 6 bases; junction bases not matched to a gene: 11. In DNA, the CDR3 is TGTGCCAGTATGGCCGGGACAGGGGCGGCTCAGCCCCAGCATTTT. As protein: CASMAGTGAAQPQHF.

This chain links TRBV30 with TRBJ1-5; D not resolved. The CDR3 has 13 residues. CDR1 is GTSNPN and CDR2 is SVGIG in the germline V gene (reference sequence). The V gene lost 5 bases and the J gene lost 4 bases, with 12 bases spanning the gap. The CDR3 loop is CAWQQSTNQPQHF. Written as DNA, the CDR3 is TGTGCCTGGCAGCAATCGACAAATCAGCCCCAGCATTTT. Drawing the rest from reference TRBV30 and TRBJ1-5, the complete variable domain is SQTIHQWPATLVQPVGSPLSLECTVEGTSNPNLYWYRQAAGRGLQLLFYSVGIGQISSEVPQNLSASRPQDRQFILSSKKLLLSDSGFYLCAWQQSTNQPQHFGDGTRLSIL.

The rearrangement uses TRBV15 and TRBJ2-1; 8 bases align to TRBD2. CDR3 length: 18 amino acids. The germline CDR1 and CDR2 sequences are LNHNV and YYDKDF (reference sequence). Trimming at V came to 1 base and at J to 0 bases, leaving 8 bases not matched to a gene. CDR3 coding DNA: TGTGCCACCAGCAGAGCCAGCGGGAGCCAGAGCTCCTACAATGAGCAGTTCTTC. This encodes CATSRASGSQSSYNEQFF.